These 20 T cell receptor beta chains were all obtained from the same sample, sequenced in a study of T cells in Graves' hyperthyroidism and ophthalmopathy. Amplified TCR beta CDR3 regions came from RNA transcripts. When the TCR CDR3 underwent first-round RT-PCR, the HTBI primer set was used. TCRdb redid the calling of the multiplex PCR reads with MiXCR, one entry per CDR3 protein. The top ten hold less than 35% of the sample, which has approximately 420,000 distinct CDR3 sequences, under 15% seen once. Sequences were obtained from blood. The receptors originated from a woman in her twenties or thirties with Graves' hyperthyroidism.

This chain links TRBV20-1 with TRBJ2-1, with 14 bases that match TRBD2. V was clipped by 1 base and J by 0 bases; unmatched bases: 8. This CDR3 comprises 19 residues. Germline values: CDR1 DFQATT, CDR2 SNEGSKA (reference sequence). CDR3 amino acids: CSARGLGLAGASSYNEQFF. Written as DNA, the CDR3 is TGCAGTGCTAGAGGTTTGGGACTAGCGGGGGCGAGCTCCTACAATGAGCAGTTCTTC.

This clonotype was seen repeatedly, ten times or more. This rearrangement joins TRBV7-8 to TRBJ2-1, with 11 nucleotides matching TRBD1. Trimming took 5 bases from V and 5 from J; bases not matched to a gene: 5. This CDR3 contains 15 residues. Germline CDR1 reads SGHVS; CDR2 reads FQNEAQ. The CDR3 reads CASSTGQGANNEQFF. CDR3 sequence (DNA): TGTGCCAGCAGCACCGGACAGGGGGCGAACAATGAGCAGTTCTTC.

This clonotype was observed at least ten times. This chain connects TRBV2 to TRBJ2-1; D remains ambiguous. The CDR3 is 11 residues long. Per the germline V gene, CDR1 is SNHLY and CDR2 is FYNNEI. V gave up 5 bases and J gave up 10 bases, with 9 bases separating them. The CDR3 loop is CASSTAWEQFF. The CDR3 DNA is TGTGCCAGCAGTACGGCATGGGAGCAGTTCTTC. Drawing the rest from reference TRBV2 and TRBJ2-1, the complete variable domain is EPEVTQTPSHQVTQMGQEVILRCVPISNHLYFYWYRQILGQKVEFLVSFYNNEISEKSEIFDDQFSVERPDGSNFTLKIRSTKLEDSAMYFCASSTAWEQFFGPGTRLTVL.

This clonotype showed up many times. The chain combines TRBV27 with TRBJ2-7, with TRBD1 matching over 7 bases. CDR3 length: 15 residues. From germline, CDR1 is MNHEY and CDR2 SMNVEV (reference sequence). After removal of 5 bases from V and 3 bases from J, the junction contained 10 bases not matched to a gene. This CDR3 reads CASSRPRGTYYEQYF. The CDR3 nucleotides are TGTGCCAGCAGTAGACCCAGGGGGACCTACTACGAGCAGTACTTC.

This clonotype was recorded at least ten times. In DNA form, the CDR3 reads TGTGCCTGGAGTAGAGCATCCTTTTTCAATGAGCAGTTCTTC. This encodes CAWSRASFFNEQFF. The chain employs TRBV30 and TRBJ2-1; D remains unclear. Per the germline V gene, CDR1 is GTSNPN and CDR2 is SVGIG (reference sequence). The CDR3 consists of 14 residues. Trimming took 2 bases from V and 6 from J, leaving 14 bases between them.

This clonotype was detected only a few times. The chain has TRBV3-1 and TRBJ2-1; D is possibly TRBD1 (8 bases). V was pared by 3 bases and J by 5 bases, with 14 bases between. Germline loops: CDR1 LGHDT, CDR2 YNNKEL (reference sequence). CDR3 length equals 15 residues. The CDR3 DNA reads as TGTGCCAGCAGCCAGGGAGGGGACAGGAACAATGAGCAGTTCTTC. Residues: CASSQGGDRNNEQFF.

This clonotype was counted many times. This chain connects TRBV20-1 to TRBJ2-1, with 11 bases identical to TRBD2. In germline, CDR1 is DFQATT, CDR2 SNEGSKA (reference sequence). The CDR3 extends over 13 amino acids. The V gene end was trimmed by 6 bases and the J gene end by 7 bases; junction bases not matched to a gene: 5. This CDR3 reads CSATSGKLNEQFF. CDR3 nucleotides: TGCAGTGCGACTAGCGGGAAATTGAATGAGCAGTTCTTC.

This clonotype was seen many times. This chain uses TRBV5-1 with TRBJ2-7; TRBD2 agrees at 8 bases. The CDR3 is 15 amino acids. The germline gives CDR1 SGHRS, CDR2 YFSETQ. The V gene end was trimmed by 0 bases and the J gene end by 5 bases; junction bases not matched to a gene: 7. The CDR3 protein is CASSLEGSGTHEQYF. CDR3 nucleotides: TGCGCCAGCAGCTTGGAAGGTAGCGGGACACACGAGCAGTACTTC.

Of note for this clonotype: This may be a read error, as it is one base from a much larger clone. The V gene is TRBV11-1, the J gene TRBJ2-2; D is undetermined. Trimming removed 1 base at V and 6 bases at J, with 18 bases between. This CDR3 has 17 amino acids. Germline CDR1 reads SGHAT; CDR2 reads FQDESV (reference sequence). The CDR3 coding sequence is TGTGCCAGCAGCTTAGGTGTTCGAGCCGGAAGGGCCGGGGAGCTGTTTTTT. Translated, it gives CASSLGVRAGRAGELFF.

This clonotype was detected ten times or more. This chain connects TRBV5-1 to TRBJ2-3; no clear D. From germline, CDR1 is SGHRS and CDR2 YFSETQ. The CDR3 is 15 residues long. Trimming shortened V by 4 bases and J by 0 bases, and 12 bases separated the two germline ends. The CDR3, as DNA: TGCGCCAGCAGCCCACAGCCCCCTAGCACAGATACGCAGTATTTT. It translates to CASSPQPPSTDTQYF.

This chain joins TRBV3-1 and TRBJ2-7; D is uncertain. This CDR3 region has 15 residues. The V gene's germline CDR1 is LGHDT and CDR2 YNNKEL (reference sequence). Trimming shortened V by 0 bases and J by 1 base, and 10 bases separated the two germline ends. CDR3 sequence reads: CASSQEGFHSYEQYF. The CDR3 DNA is TGTGCCAGCAGCCAAGAGGGCTTCCATTCCTACGAGCAGTACTTC.

In this sample, this clonotype turned up many times. CDR3: CASSASGTSGRETQYF. CDR3 DNA: TGTGCCAGCAGCGCTTCCGGGACTAGCGGGCGAGAGACCCAGTACTTC. The chain carries TRBV9 and TRBJ2-5, with 12 bases that match TRBD2. The CDR3 loop spans 16 amino acids. Trimming cost V 3 bases and J 4 bases; bases outside gene matches: 7. The V gene's germline CDR1 is SGDLS and CDR2 YYNGEE.

The chain links TRBV5-1 to TRBJ2-2, with 9 bases aligning to TRBD2. The CDR3 is 16 residues long. Germline V CDR1 and CDR2: SGHRS, YFSETQ. J lost 6 bases, V lost 4 bases, and 10 bases had no gene match. CDR3 sequence (DNA): TGCGCCAGCAGCACTGTAGCGGGAGATCAGGCCGGGGAGCTGTTTTTT. It translates to CASSTVAGDQAGELFF. Full variable domain (rest looked up from reference TRBV5-1 and TRBJ2-2): KAGVTQTPRYLIKTRGQQVTLSCSPISGHRSVSWYQQTPGQGLQFLFEYFSETQRNKGNFPGRFSGRQFSNSRSEMNVSTLELGDSALYLCASSTVAGDQAGELFFGEGSRLTVL.

This clonotype was recorded a few times. CDR3 DNA sequence: TGTGCCTGGGGAGTGGGAAACACAGATACGCAGTATTTT. Its protein product is CAWGVGNTDTQYF. This chain joins TRBV30 and TRBJ2-3, with no clear D. CDR3 length equals 13 residues. From germline, CDR1 is GTSNPN and CDR2 SVGIG (reference sequence). The V gene lost 5 bases and the J gene lost 2 bases, with 11 bases spanning the gap.

In its sample, this clonotype was seen many times. The chain recombines TRBV3-1 with TRBJ1-4; D remains unclear. The germline V gene encodes CDR1 LGHDT and CDR2 YNNKEL (reference sequence). This CDR3 has 14 amino acids. V lost 1 base and J 10 bases, leaving 13 bases between the germline ends. The chain's CDR3 is CASSQVRSSLKLFF. In nucleotides, the CDR3 is TGTGCCAGCAGCCAAGTCCGTTCCTCCCTAAAACTGTTTTTT.

This clonotype occurred a few times. The chain employs TRBV6-1 and TRBJ2-6; tentatively, D is TRBD1 (6 bases). CDR1 and CDR2 (germline): MNHNS, SASEGT. This CDR3 comprises 16 residues. The ends were cut back, 6 bases at V and 4 bases at J, with 16 bases in the middle. The CDR3 loop reads CASRSNRAPGANVLTF. The CDR3 DNA reads TGTGCCAGCAGGTCGAACAGGGCCCCCGGGGCCAACGTCCTGACTTTC.

The chain employs TRBV27 and TRBJ2-2; TRBD2 matches 7 bases. V was pared by 0 bases and J by 2 bases, with 3 bases of the junction left unmatched. Looked up from germline, CDR1 is MNHEY and CDR2 is SMNVEV (reference sequence). The CDR3 spans 16 residues. DNA of the CDR3: TGTGCCAGCAGTTTATCAAGCGGGGTAAACACCGGGGAGCTGTTTTTT. Translated, it gives CASSLSSGVNTGELFF.

The chain recombines TRBV6-2 or TRBV6-3 with TRBJ2-7; 8 bases match TRBD2. This CDR3 has 14 amino acids. The ends lost 6 bases at V and 0 bases at J; junction bases unmatched: 4. Germline-derived CDR1 and CDR2 are MNHEY and SVGEGT. CDR3 DNA sequence: TGTGCCAGCAGCCTAGCGGGCGCCTCCTACGAGCAGTACTTC. Translating gives CASSLAGASYEQYF.

This clonotype was seen repeatedly, ten times or more. The chain is built from TRBV6-1 and TRBJ2-1, with 11 bases identical to TRBD2. Germline V gene sequence: CDR1 MNHNS, CDR2 SASEGT. The CDR3 contains 18 residues. Trimming took 8 bases from V and 6 from J; bases not matched to a gene: 18. For the CDR3, the DNA is TGTGCCAGCGGGGTACGGGTAACTAGCGGGAGTTACAGCAATGAGCAGTTCTTC. Its translation: CASGVRVTSGSYSNEQFF.

This clonotype was counted only a few times. The rearrangement joins TRBV7-6 to TRBJ2-5; D unclear. Germline values: CDR1 SGHVS, CDR2 FNYEAQ. There are 13 residues in the CDR3. The ends were cut back, 1 base at V and 6 bases at J, with 9 bases in the middle. CDR3 DNA sequence: TGTGCCAGCAGCTTAGAGGCTAGACAGACCCAGTACTTC. This codes for CASSLEARQTQYF. The full variable domain, rest sourced from reference TRBV7-6 and TRBJ2-5, is GAGVSQSPRYKVTKRGQDVALRCDPISGHVSLYWYRQALGQGPEFLTYFNYEAQQDKSGLPNDRFSAERPEGSISTLTIQRTEQRDSAMYRCASSLEARQTQYFGPGTRLLVL.